The TCR beta chain described here comes from a study of radiotherapy plus CTLA-4 blockade in lung cancer. About the research overall: In less than 20% of patients, objective responses were seen; 30% to 35% had disease control. Study-wide results and limits: It was early blood T cell clone dynamics, with interferon-beta, that reportedly best predicted response. Radiotherapy with ipilimumab was followed by blood expansion of tumor-derived clones.

This CDR3 has 15 residues. CDR1 and CDR2 from the germline V gene are SGHTA and FQGTGA. The study treated chemo-refractory metastatic non-small-cell lung cancer patients with focal radiation plus ipilimumab CTLA-4 blockade. Using immunoSEQ multiplex PCR, the repertoire was profiled, and TCRdb retains in-frame clones only, with some absent. The table shows roughly 66,000 clones, with about four fifths occurring only once. With regard to this clone: What it recognizes is unknown. A read error may account for a junction end that differs from germline.

The starting material was peripheral blood, obtained from a patient treated with radiotherapy plus ipilimumab. The chain recombines TRBV7-3 with TRBJ2-7; 10 bases agree with TRBD1. The clonotype was recovered from a human donor with non-small cell lung cancer who had a partial response to radiotherapy plus ipilimumab. As DNA, the CDR3 is TGTGCCAGCAGCGTAACCGGGACAGGGGCCTACGAGCAGTACTTC. Translation gives CASSVTGTGAYEQYF.